These T cell receptor beta chains were read from a single sample in a study of cytomegalovirus exposure and HLA in healthy donors. The protocol was immunoSEQ multiplex PCR, while the TCRdb copy is restricted to in-frame clones and leaves out a portion. The sample includes around 170,000 clones, 88% of them seen just once. The sequenced material came from PBMCs. These receptors all come from a man younger than 35 in good health and CMV-seronegative. Both conserved end residues are part of each CDR3. A D gene is named only where the DNA matches it firmly. Expanded clones get a size class; other rows say once, few or many, or leave the size out.

V	J	size	D	CDR3	DNA
TRBV19	TRBJ2-7	NA	NA	CASSIGSGSYEQYF	TGTGCCAGTAGTATTGGGTCAGGAAGCTACGAGCAGTACTTC
TRBV6-5	TRBJ2-3	once	TRBD1	CASSWGETGGTDTQYF	TGTGCCAGCAGTTGGGGTGAGACAGGGGGCACAGATACGCAGTATTTT
TRBV14	TRBJ1-4	NA	NA	CASSQTGLSAGKNEKLFF	TGTGCCAGCAGCCAAACCGGGCTCTCGGCAGGGAAGAATGAAAAACTGTTTTTT
TRBV15	TRBJ2-7	NA	NA	CATSRDSAGFYEQYF	TGTGCCACCAGCAGAGATTCGGCAGGATTCTACGAGCAGTACTTC
TRBV10-1	TRBJ2-1	NA	TRBD2	CASSELAGIEQFF	TGCGCCAGCAGTGAATTAGCGGGGATTGAGCAGTTCTTC
TRBV29-1	TRBJ1-2	NA	TRBD1	CSVSQGARGNYGYTF	TGCAGCGTTTCCCAGGGGGCGCGGGGGAACTATGGCTACACCTTC
TRBV5-1	TRBJ1-4	NA	NA	CASSFGGLGEKLFF	TGCGCCAGCAGCTTCGGGGGGCTGGGTGAAAAACTGTTTTTT
TRBV2	TRBJ1-1	NA	NA	CASTADRPNTEAFF	TGTGCCAGCACAGCCGACAGACCGAACACTGAAGCTTTCTTT
TRBV19	TRBJ1-1	NA	TRBD1	CASRKQGEGTEAFF	TGTGCCAGTAGAAAACAGGGGGAGGGCACTGAAGCTTTCTTT
TRBV28	TRBJ1-5	NA	TRBD1	CASSHPGQGAFYSNQPQHF	TGTGCCAGCAGCCATCCGGGACAGGGGGCTTTTTATAGCAATCAGCCCCAGCATTTT
TRBV10-3	TRBJ1-2	NA	NA	CAISEPGDYGYTF	TGTGCCATCAGTGAGCCGGGTGACTATGGCTACACCTTC
TRBV29-1	TRBJ1-3	NA	TRBD1	CSVEGTGDMGNTIYF	TGCAGCGTTGAGGGGACAGGGGATATGGGAAACACCATATATTTT